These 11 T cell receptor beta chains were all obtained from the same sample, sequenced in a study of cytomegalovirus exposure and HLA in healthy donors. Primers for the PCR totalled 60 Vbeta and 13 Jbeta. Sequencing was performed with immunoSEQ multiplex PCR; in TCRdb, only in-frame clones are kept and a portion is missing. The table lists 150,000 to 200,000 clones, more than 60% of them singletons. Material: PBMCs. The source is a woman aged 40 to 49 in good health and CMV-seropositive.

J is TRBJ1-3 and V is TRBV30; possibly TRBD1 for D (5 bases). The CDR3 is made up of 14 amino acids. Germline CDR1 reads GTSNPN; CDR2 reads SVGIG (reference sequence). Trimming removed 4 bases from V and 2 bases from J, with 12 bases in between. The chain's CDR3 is CAWIPGTPGNTIYF. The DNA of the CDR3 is TGTGCCTGGATCCCCGGGACTCCTGGAAACACCATATATTTT.

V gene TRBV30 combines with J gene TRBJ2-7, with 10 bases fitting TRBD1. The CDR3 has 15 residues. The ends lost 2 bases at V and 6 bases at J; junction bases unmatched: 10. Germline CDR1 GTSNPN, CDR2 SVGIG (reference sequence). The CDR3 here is CAWSSGTGAFGEQYF. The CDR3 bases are TGTGCCTGGAGTTCCGGGACAGGGGCCTTCGGCGAGCAGTACTTC.

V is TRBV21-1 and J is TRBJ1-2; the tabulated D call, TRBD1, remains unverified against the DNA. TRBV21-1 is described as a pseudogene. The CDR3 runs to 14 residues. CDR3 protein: CASTNVRQGAGYTF. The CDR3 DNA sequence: TGTGCCAGCACCAATGTCAGACAGGGGGCCGGCTACACCTTC.

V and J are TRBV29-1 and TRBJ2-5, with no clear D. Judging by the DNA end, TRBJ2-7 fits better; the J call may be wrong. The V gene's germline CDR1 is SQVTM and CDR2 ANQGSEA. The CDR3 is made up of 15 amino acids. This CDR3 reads CSVEGGQFGSYEQYF. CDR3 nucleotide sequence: TGCAGCGTTGAAGGTGGGCAGTTTGGATCCTACGAGCAGTACTTC.

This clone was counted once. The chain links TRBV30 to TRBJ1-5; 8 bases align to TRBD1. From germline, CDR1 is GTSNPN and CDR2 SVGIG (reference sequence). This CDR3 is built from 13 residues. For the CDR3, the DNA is TGTGCTATCGAGACAGGGGCAGGTCAGCCCCAGCATTTT. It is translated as CAIETGAGQPQHF. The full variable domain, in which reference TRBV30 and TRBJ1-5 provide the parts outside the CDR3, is SQTIHQWPATLVQPVGSPLSLECTVEGTSNPNLYWYRQAAGRGLQLLFYSVGIGQISSEVPQNLSASRPQDRQFILSSKKLLLSDSGFYLCAIETGAGQPQHFGDGTRLSIL.

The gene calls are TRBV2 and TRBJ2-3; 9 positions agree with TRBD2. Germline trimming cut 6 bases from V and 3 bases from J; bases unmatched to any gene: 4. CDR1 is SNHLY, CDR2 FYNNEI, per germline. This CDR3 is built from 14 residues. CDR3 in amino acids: CASRRLAETDTQYF. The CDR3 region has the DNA TGTGCCAGCAGAAGACTAGCGGAGACAGATACGCAGTATTTT.

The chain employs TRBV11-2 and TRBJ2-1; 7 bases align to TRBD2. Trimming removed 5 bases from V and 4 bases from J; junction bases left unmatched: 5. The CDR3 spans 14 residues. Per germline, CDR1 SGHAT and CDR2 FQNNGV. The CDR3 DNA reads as TGTGCCAGCAGCGTGAGCGGGACGTACAATGAGCAGTTCTTC. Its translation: CASSVSGTYNEQFF.

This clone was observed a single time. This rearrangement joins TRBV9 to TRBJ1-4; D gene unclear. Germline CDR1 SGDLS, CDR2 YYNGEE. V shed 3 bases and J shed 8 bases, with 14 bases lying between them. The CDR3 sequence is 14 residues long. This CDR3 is CASSESPAGEKLFF. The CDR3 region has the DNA TGTGCCAGCAGCGAGAGCCCTGCCGGGGAAAAACTGTTTTTT.

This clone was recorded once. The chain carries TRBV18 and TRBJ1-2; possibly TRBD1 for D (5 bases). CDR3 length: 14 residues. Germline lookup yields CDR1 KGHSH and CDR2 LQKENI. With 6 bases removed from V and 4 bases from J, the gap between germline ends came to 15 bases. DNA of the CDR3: TGTGCCAGCTCCACCGACAGCCTCGGCTATGGCTACACCTTC. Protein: CASSTDSLGYGYTF.

The CDR3 sequence: CASSYSAGDSNQPQHF. The CDR3 DNA reads as TGTGCCAGCAGTTACTCGGCAGGTGATAGCAATCAGCCCCAGCATTTT. V usage is TRBV6-5 and J usage is TRBJ1-5; D call uncertain. The V and J ends lost 0 bases and 0 bases respectively, with 9 bases between them. This CDR3 is 16 amino acids long. Germline lookup yields CDR1 MNHEY and CDR2 SVGAGI.

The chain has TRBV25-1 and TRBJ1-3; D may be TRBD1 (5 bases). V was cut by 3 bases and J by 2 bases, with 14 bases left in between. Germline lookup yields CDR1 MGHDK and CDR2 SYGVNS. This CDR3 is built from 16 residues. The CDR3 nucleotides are TGTGCCAGCAGTGATTCCGCAGGGAGGACTGGAAACACCATATATTTT. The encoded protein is CASSDSAGRTGNTIYF.